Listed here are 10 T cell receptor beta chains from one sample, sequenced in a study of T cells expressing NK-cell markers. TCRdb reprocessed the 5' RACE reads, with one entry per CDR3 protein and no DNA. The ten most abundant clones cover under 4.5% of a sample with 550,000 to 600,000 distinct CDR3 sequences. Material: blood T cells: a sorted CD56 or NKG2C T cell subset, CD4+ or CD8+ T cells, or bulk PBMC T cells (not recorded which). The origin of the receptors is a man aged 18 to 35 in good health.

This CDR3 reads CSAEGARQGWTEAFF. This rearrangement joins TRBV20-1 to TRBJ1-1; lacking DNA, the TRBD1 call made by TCRdb goes unchecked. The CDR3 has 15 amino acids. CDR1 and CDR2 from the germline V gene are DFQATT and SNEGSKA (reference sequence).

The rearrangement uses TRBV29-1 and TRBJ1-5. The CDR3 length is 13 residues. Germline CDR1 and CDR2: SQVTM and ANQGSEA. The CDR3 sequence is CSVADGEYQPQHF.

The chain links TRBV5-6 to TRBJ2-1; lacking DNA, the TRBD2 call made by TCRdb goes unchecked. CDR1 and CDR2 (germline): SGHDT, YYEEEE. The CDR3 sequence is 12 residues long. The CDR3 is CASSTSRNEQFF.

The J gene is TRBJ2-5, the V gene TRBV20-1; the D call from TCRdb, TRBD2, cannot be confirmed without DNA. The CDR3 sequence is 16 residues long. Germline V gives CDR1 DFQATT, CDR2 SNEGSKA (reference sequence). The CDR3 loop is CSARDTSGRAPETQYF.

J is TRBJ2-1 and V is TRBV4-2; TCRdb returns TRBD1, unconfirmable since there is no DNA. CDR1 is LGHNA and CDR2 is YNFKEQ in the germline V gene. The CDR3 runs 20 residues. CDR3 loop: CASSQERVRGRSFSYNEQFF.

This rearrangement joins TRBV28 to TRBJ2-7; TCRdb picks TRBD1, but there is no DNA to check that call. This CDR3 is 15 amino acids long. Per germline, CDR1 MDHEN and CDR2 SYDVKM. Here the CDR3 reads CASSSPGTESYEQYF. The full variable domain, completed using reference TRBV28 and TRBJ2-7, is DVKVTQSSRYLVKRTGEKVFLECVQDMDHENMFWYRQDPGLGLRLIYFSYDVKMKEKGDIPEGYSVSREKKERFSLILESASTNQTSMYLCASSSPGTESYEQYFGPGTRLTVT.

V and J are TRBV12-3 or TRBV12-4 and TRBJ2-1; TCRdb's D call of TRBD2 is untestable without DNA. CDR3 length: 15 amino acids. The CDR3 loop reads CASSFGGGVDNEQFF.

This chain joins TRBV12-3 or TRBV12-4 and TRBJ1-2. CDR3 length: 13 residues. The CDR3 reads CASSLTVHYGYTF.

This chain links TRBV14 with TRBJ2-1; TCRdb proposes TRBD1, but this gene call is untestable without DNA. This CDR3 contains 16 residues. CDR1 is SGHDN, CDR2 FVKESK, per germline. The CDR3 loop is CASSQGQPSSYNEQFF.

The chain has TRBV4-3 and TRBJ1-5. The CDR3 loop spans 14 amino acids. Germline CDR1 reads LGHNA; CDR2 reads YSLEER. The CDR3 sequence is CASSRNLRDQPQHF.